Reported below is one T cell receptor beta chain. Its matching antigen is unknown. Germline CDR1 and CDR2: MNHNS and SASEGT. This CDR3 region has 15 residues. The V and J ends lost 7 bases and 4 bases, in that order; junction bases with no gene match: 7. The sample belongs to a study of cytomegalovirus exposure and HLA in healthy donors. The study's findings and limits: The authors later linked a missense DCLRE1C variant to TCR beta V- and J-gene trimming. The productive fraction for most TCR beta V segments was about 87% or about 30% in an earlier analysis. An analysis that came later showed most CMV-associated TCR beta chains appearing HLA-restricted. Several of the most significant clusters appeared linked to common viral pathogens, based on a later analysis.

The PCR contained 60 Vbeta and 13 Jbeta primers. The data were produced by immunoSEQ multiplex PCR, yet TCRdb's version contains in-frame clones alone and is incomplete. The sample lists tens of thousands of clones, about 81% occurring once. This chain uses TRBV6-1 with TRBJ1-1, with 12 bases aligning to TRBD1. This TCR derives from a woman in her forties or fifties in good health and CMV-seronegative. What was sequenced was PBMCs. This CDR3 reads CASKGQGAASTEAFF. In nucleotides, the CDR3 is TGTGCCAGCAAGGGACAGGGGGCTGCTTCCACTGAAGCTTTCTTT.